What follows are 21 T cell receptor beta chains derived from one specimen sequenced in a study of circulating tumor DNA in untreated peripheral T-cell lymphoma (dated by TCRdb to the early 2020s). Library generation was performed with the immunoSEQ multiplex PCR assay. TCRdb retrieved this table from immuneACCESS and kept in-frame rearrangements only. Not all clones are present; in checked studies, unresolved V genes account for under half, and no reason is known for the remainder. This sample lists some 7,200 clones; 50% to 75% were detected once. The top ten constitute 55% of the sample. The sequencing sample was made of tumor tissue. The receptors originated from a human donor with peripheral T-cell lymphoma.

Notes on this clone: At one of its ends the junction is not consistent with the germline gene, which may arise from a read error. The J gene is TRBJ2-1, the V gene TRBV6-8, with D possibly matching TRBD2 (6 bases). CDR1 is MNHGY, CDR2 SAAAGT, per germline. The length of the CDR3 is 16 residues. CDR3 DNA sequence: TGTGCCATCAGTGGAGGGCGGGGAGGCCCAGGAAATGAGCAGTTCTTC. Its translation is CAISGGRGGPGNEQFF.

CDR3 nucleotide sequence: TGTGCCAGCAGTTTATCAGGGACAAGGGTCGACTATGGCTACACCTTC. Its translation is CASSLSGTRVDYGYTF. V usage is TRBV28 and J usage is TRBJ1-2, with D perhaps TRBD1 (6 bases). Trimming shortened V by 1 base and J by 3 bases, and 15 bases separated the two germline ends. The CDR3 spans 16 residues. The germline V gene encodes CDR1 MDHEN and CDR2 SYDVKM.

This chain uses TRBV6-8 with TRBJ1-2, with TRBD1 matching 8 bases. The germline V gene has CDR1 MNHGY and CDR2 SAAAGT. V was pared by 10 bases and J by 2 bases, with 6 bases of the junction left unmatched. The CDR3 consists of 13 residues. As DNA, the CDR3 is TGTGCCATCAGGGGACAGGAGAACTATGGCTACACCTTC. It translates to CAIRGQENYGYTF.

This chain uses TRBV29-1 with TRBJ2-3; TRBD1 aligns across 10 bases. The trim removed 7 bases at V and 4 bases at J, leaving 8 bases unmatched. CDR3 length: 14 residues. The germline gives CDR1 SQVTM, CDR2 ANQGSEA. CDR3 sequence reads: CSADDRGRADTQYF. CDR3 nucleotide sequence: TGCAGCGCCGATGACAGGGGGCGGGCAGATACGCAGTATTTT.

The J gene is TRBJ2-3, the V gene TRBV10-1, with D perhaps matching TRBD1 (6 bases). V was clipped by 5 bases and J by 2 bases, with 11 bases between them. The CDR3 length is 14 residues. Germline CDR1 reads WNHNN; CDR2 reads SYGVQD (reference sequence). The CDR3 is CASSFGQPTDTQYF. For the CDR3, the DNA is TGCGCCAGCAGTTTCGGACAGCCCACAGATACGCAGTATTTT.

The chain couples TRBV29-1 to TRBJ1-4; the D gene is possibly TRBD1 (5 bases). Germline CDR1 and CDR2: SQVTM and ANQGSEA. Between the trimmed V and J ends, which lost 4 bases and 11 bases, there was a span of 20 bases. The CDR3 has 14 residues. CDR3 loop: CSVAPGTSSDKLFF. The CDR3 nucleotides read TGCAGCGTTGCCCCCGGGACTAGCTCGGATAAACTGTTTTTT.

The chain has TRBV6-8 and TRBJ1-1, with D perhaps TRBD1 (5 bases). Germline CDR1 MNHGY, CDR2 SAAAGT. V was trimmed by 5 bases and J by 6 bases, leaving 22 bases between them. CDR3 length: 16 residues. CDR3 in DNA: TGTGCCAGCAGTGACAGCGGGGGATTAGTATACTCTGAAGCTTTCTTT. Translated, it gives CASSDSGGLVYSEAFF.

J is TRBJ2-1 and V is TRBV6-8, with TRBD2 identical over 14 bases. The CDR3 length is 15 residues. Germline CDR1 and CDR2: MNHGY and SAAAGT. V shed 6 bases, J shed 8 bases, and the junction held 6 bases outside the gene matches. CDR3 in amino acids: CASSPTSGRAHEQFF. In nucleotides, the CDR3 is TGTGCCAGCAGCCCGACTAGCGGGAGGGCCCATGAGCAGTTCTTC.

V and J are TRBV14 and TRBJ2-2; no definite D call. V was trimmed by 0 bases and J by 4 bases, leaving 9 bases between them. This CDR3 is 15 amino acids long. Germline loops: CDR1 SGHDN, CDR2 FVKESK. The CDR3 spells CASSQDLPPTGELFF. CDR3 in DNA: TGTGCCAGCAGCCAAGACCTTCCTCCCACCGGGGAGCTGTTTTTT.

This chain links TRBV19 with TRBJ1-1; 8 nucleotides match TRBD1. The CDR3 spans 17 residues. Per the germline V gene, CDR1 is LNHDA and CDR2 is SQIVND (reference sequence). Losses at the gene ends were 5 bases for V and 4 bases for J; bases not matched to a gene: 15. The CDR3, as DNA: TGTGCCAGTAGTCCAATAAGAGCAGGGGGCCGGGGCACTGAAGCTTTCTTT. Encoded protein: CASSPIRAGGRGTEAFF. The whole variable domain, filled in from reference TRBV19 and TRBJ1-1, reads DGGITQSPKYLFRKEGQNVTLSCEQNLNHDAMYWYRQDPGQGLRLIYYSQIVNDFQKGDIAEGYSVSREKKESFPLTVTSAQKNPTAFYLCASSPIRAGGRGTEAFFGQGTRLTVV.

The V and J genes are TRBV18 and TRBJ1-1, with no clear D. The CDR3 consists of 13 residues. The V end lost 2 bases, the J end lost 3 bases, and 7 bases lay between the germline ends. Germline loops: CDR1 KGHSH, CDR2 LQKENI. The CDR3 loop reads CASSPALDTEAFF. As DNA, the CDR3 is TGTGCCAGCTCACCAGCCCTGGACACTGAAGCTTTCTTT.

The rearrangement joins TRBV6-8 to TRBJ1-2; the D is unclear. This CDR3 is 12 amino acids long. CDR1 and CDR2 from the germline V gene are MNHGY and SAAAGT. V lost 4 bases and J lost 5, with 8 bases in between. DNA for the CDR3: TGTGCCAGCAGTTTATCTCCGTATGGCTACACCTTC. Encoded protein: CASSLSPYGYTF.

The chain carries TRBV28 and TRBJ2-3; 9 bases agree with TRBD1. The germline V gene encodes CDR1 MDHEN and CDR2 SYDVKM. The J segment lost 5 bases and the V segment lost 6 bases, leaving 6 bases of the junction unmatched. The CDR3 runs 14 residues. CDR3 nucleotide sequence: TGTGCCAGCAGCTCGGGACAGGGATTAGATACGCAGTATTTT. This translates into CASSSGQGLDTQYF.

As for this clone: The junction differs from germline at one of its ends, possibly a read error. V usage is TRBV9 and J usage is TRBJ1-6, with 10 bases aligning to TRBD1. This CDR3 is 16 amino acids long. Germline V gene sequence: CDR1 SGDLS, CDR2 YYNGEE. Written as DNA, the CDR3 is TGTGCCAGCAGTGTAGACAGGGGGCGAACGAATTCACCCCTCCACTTT. As protein: CASSVDRGRTNSPLHF.

In this sample, this clone turned up a few times. The chain uses TRBV30 and TRBJ2-5; the match to TRBD2 covers 8 bases. Germline V gene lookup returns CDR1 GTSNPN and CDR2 SVGIG (reference sequence). V was pared by 3 bases and J by 2 bases, with 2 bases of the junction left unmatched. CDR3 length equals 13 residues. DNA of the CDR3: TGTGCCTGGAGAGAGCGGGGGCAAGAGACCCAGTACTTC. Translated: CAWRERGQETQYF. The variable domain in full, with the rest retrieved from reference TRBV30 and TRBJ2-5, is SQTIHQWPATLVQPVGSPLSLECTVEGTSNPNLYWYRQAAGRGLQLLFYSVGIGQISSEVPQNLSASRPQDRQFILSSKKLLLSDSGFYLCAWRERGQETQYFGPGTRLLVL.

The genes are TRBV2 and TRBJ2-1; tentatively, D is TRBD2 (5 bases). V was pared by 6 bases and J by 9 bases, with 15 bases between. Germline V gives CDR1 SNHLY, CDR2 FYNNEI. The CDR3 is made up of 13 amino acids. The CDR3 here is CASRTFDYPEQFF. In nucleotides, the CDR3 is TGTGCCAGCAGAACCTTCGACTACCCTGAGCAGTTCTTC.

The V and J genes are TRBV5-1 and TRBJ1-4; no reliable D call. Trimming took 0 bases from V and 4 from J, leaving 10 bases between them. Looked up from germline, CDR1 is SGHRS and CDR2 is YFSETQ. This CDR3 is 15 amino acids long. The CDR3: CASSLGPGINEKLFF. In DNA form, the CDR3 reads TGCGCCAGCAGCTTGGGACCGGGAATTAATGAAAAACTGTTTTTT.

About this clone itself: A junction boundary mismatches the germline segment, possibly from a read error. The chain is built from TRBV9 and TRBJ1-3; D not certain. The CDR3 spans 16 residues. Germline CDR1 SGDLS, CDR2 YYNGEE. CDR3 region: CASSVGQRWAGNTIYF. The CDR3 coding sequence is TGTGCCAGTAGCGTAGGTCAGCGCTGGGCCGGAAACACCATATATTTT.

The V call is TRBV19, the J call TRBJ1-3; possibly TRBD1 for D (6 bases). V was trimmed by 7 bases and J by 9 bases, leaving 19 bases between them. This CDR3 region has 14 residues. Per the germline V gene, CDR1 is LNHDA and CDR2 is SQIVND (reference sequence). CDR3 bases: TGTGCCAGTACCACGGACAGCCTTGACGGCACCATATATTTT. Protein: CASTTDSLDGTIYF.

The genes are TRBV29-1 and TRBJ2-2; 9 bases agree with TRBD2. This CDR3 has 14 residues. Trimming removed 4 bases from V and 5 bases from J; junction bases left unmatched: 5. The germline gives CDR1 SQVTM, CDR2 ANQGSEA. CDR3 residues: CSVGVAGATGELFF. CDR3 sequence (DNA): TGCAGCGTTGGAGTAGCGGGAGCAACCGGGGAGCTGTTTTTT.

This clone has only a few counts. The chain carries TRBV1 and TRBJ2-3. TRBV1 is an annotated pseudogene. This CDR3 has 15 amino acids. CDR3 sequence (DNA): TGCGCCAGCAGCCAAGTCCAGGCGGGCACAGATACGCAGTATTTT. Translating gives CASSQVQAGTDTQYF.